Below are 17 T cell receptor beta chains sequenced from a single sample in a study of blood T cell repertoires in COVID-19. Sequenced by immunoSEQ multiplex PCR; TCRdb stores in-frame clones only, minus some. The sample has around 200,000 clones; 86% are singletons. Sequencing was done on a sample of PBMCs or T cells enriched from blood (not recorded which). The receptors were gathered from a middle-aged woman with acute COVID-19.

The chain joins TRBV5-6 to TRBJ1-5; D remains unclear. V was trimmed by 2 bases and J by 4 bases, leaving 4 bases between them. The CDR3 is 12 residues long. Germline loops: CDR1 SGHDT, CDR2 YYEEEE. This chain's CDR3 is CASSFNNQPQHF. The CDR3 nucleotides read TGTGCCAGCAGCTTTAATAATCAGCCCCAGCATTTT.

This chain joins TRBV28 and TRBJ1-1; TRBD1 aligns across 9 bases. Germline CDR1 reads MDHEN; CDR2 reads SYDVKM. The CDR3 is 18 amino acids. V was clipped by 6 bases and J by 1 base; unmatched bases: 15. The CDR3 sequence: CASSPQGAPLQQNTEAFF. CDR3 bases: TGTGCCAGCAGCCCACAGGGGGCTCCCCTCCAGCAGAACACTGAAGCTTTCTTT.

The J gene is TRBJ1-2, the V gene TRBV3-1 (or the pseudogene TRBV3-2); D is perhaps TRBD1 (5 bases). The germline CDR1 and CDR2 sequences are LGHDT and YNNKEL (reference sequence). There are 11 residues in the CDR3. V was trimmed by 6 bases and J by 14 bases, leaving 16 bases between them. CDR3 amino acids: CASRRGGEWTF. The CDR3, as DNA: TGTGCCAGCAGGAGGGGAGGGGAGTGGACCTTC.

CDR3: CASSFDPDQPQHF. Written as DNA, the CDR3 is TGTGCCAGCAGTTTTGATCCGGATCAGCCCCAGCATTTT. V and J are TRBV12-3 or TRBV12-4 and TRBJ1-5; D is uncertain. The CDR3 has 13 residues. V was shortened by 3 bases and J by 5 bases, with 8 bases between the two germline ends.

The genes are TRBV9 and TRBJ2-3; the match to TRBD2 covers 12 bases. Germline loops: CDR1 SGDLS, CDR2 YYNGEE. V was clipped by 3 bases and J by 5 bases; unmatched bases: 4. CDR3 length: 15 amino acids. CDR3 sequence (DNA): TGTGCCAGCAGCGCAAGACTAGCGGGGGAAGATACGCAGTATTTT. Translating it yields CASSARLAGEDTQYF.

V gene TRBV19 combines with J gene TRBJ2-5; 9 bases match TRBD1. Germline assignment: CDR1 LNHDA and CDR2 SQIVND (reference sequence). J gave up 1 base and V 4 bases, and 1 base lay outside the gene matches. CDR3 length: 14 amino acids. The CDR3 region has the DNA TGTGCCAGTAGTAGGGACAGGGCCCAAGAGACCCAGTACTTC. Protein product: CASSRDRAQETQYF.

The rearrangement joins TRBV5-5 to TRBJ2-3; 7 nucleotides agree with TRBD1. The J segment lost 0 bases and the V segment lost 0 bases, leaving 4 bases of the junction unmatched. There are 16 residues in the CDR3. Germline CDR1 is SGHKS and CDR2 is YYEKEE (reference sequence). The CDR3 bases are TGTGCCAGCAGCTTGGGCGCCAGGGGGAGCACAGATACGCAGTATTTT. It codes for CASSLGARGSTDTQYF.

CDR3 protein: CASSLEPFGSGNTIYF. CDR3 coding DNA: TGTGCCAGCAGCTTAGAGCCCTTCGGTTCTGGAAACACCATATATTTT. This sequence joins TRBV7-8 and TRBJ1-3; no clear D gene. The germline V gene has CDR1 SGHVS and CDR2 FQNEAQ. CDR3 length equals 16 residues. Trimming cost V 1 base and J 1 base, with 11 bases left between them. Combining the CDR3 with reference TRBV7-8 and TRBJ1-3 gives the whole variable domain GAGVSQSPRYKVAKRGQDVALRCDPISGHVSLFWYQQALGQGPEFLTYFQNEAQLDKSGLPSDRFFAERPEGSVSTLKIQRTQQEDSAVYLCASSLEPFGSGNTIYFGEGSWLTVV.

V and J are TRBV5-1 and TRBJ1-1, with D uncertain. This CDR3 spans 13 amino acids. Trimming pared 6 bases from V and 0 bases from J, leaving 9 bases between. CDR1 and CDR2 (germline): SGHRS, YFSETQ. CDR3: CASIDNMNTEAFF. As DNA, the CDR3 is TGCGCCAGCATCGACAACATGAACACTGAAGCTTTCTTT.

This clone has only a few counts. This chain joins TRBV6-2 or TRBV6-3 and TRBJ2-5; D is perhaps TRBD1 (6 bases). The germline V gene encodes CDR1 MNHEY and CDR2 SVGEGT. CDR3 length: 13 amino acids. Trimming shortened V by 5 bases and J by 3 bases, and 10 bases separated the two germline ends. CDR3 amino acids: CASSRQAEETQYF. As DNA, the CDR3 is TGTGCCAGCAGTAGACAGGCCGAAGAGACCCAGTACTTC.

The chain uses TRBV9 and TRBJ1-6, with TRBD1 matching over 10 bases. CDR3 length: 20 residues. Germline loops: CDR1 SGDLS, CDR2 YYNGEE. The junction had 11 bases not matched to a gene; V was cut back by 0 bases and J by 2 bases. Here the CDR3 reads CASSVASIGQGETYNSPLHF. In DNA form, the CDR3 reads TGTGCCAGCAGCGTAGCTAGTATTGGACAGGGGGAGACCTATAATTCACCCCTCCACTTT.

This CDR3 is CASSEQGFNSPLHF. The CDR3 nucleotides are TGTGCCAGCAGTGAACAGGGGTTTAATTCACCCCTCCACTTT. This rearrangement joins TRBV6-1 to TRBJ1-6; D is possibly TRBD1 (6 bases). Trimming shortened V by 2 bases and J by 6 bases, and 8 bases separated the two germline ends. The CDR3 is 14 amino acids. Germline V gene data show CDR1 as MNHNS and CDR2 as SASEGT.

Only one count was recorded for this clone. The chain uses TRBV7-8 and TRBJ1-3; D uncertain. Germline V gives CDR1 SGHVS, CDR2 FQNEAQ. V was shortened by 2 bases and J by 0 bases, with 17 bases between the two germline ends. The CDR3 has 18 amino acids. The CDR3 loop is CASSLITPRRGSGNTIYF. CDR3 DNA sequence: TGTGCCAGCAGCTTAATCACTCCCCGGAGAGGCTCTGGAAACACCATATATTTT.

V is TRBV5-5 and J is TRBJ2-5; 7 bases align to TRBD2. The CDR3 is 15 residues long. The V gene's germline CDR1 is SGHKS and CDR2 YYEKEE (reference sequence). V shed 4 bases, J shed 2 bases, and the junction held 8 bases outside the gene matches. The chain's CDR3 is CASSRGGGIQETQYF. The CDR3 coding sequence is TGTGCCAGCAGCCGGGGCGGGGGAATACAAGAGACCCAGTACTTC.

This chain uses TRBV7-2 with TRBJ1-6; no clear D. The V and J ends lost 2 bases and 7 bases respectively, with 9 bases between them. The CDR3 has 14 residues. Germline-derived CDR1 and CDR2 are SGHTA and FQGNSA. DNA of the CDR3: TGTGCCAGCAGCTTAAACAGTCTAAATTCACCCCTCCACTTT. Translating gives CASSLNSLNSPLHF.

The chain couples TRBV2 to TRBJ2-2; possible D gene TRBD1, 6 bases. V was trimmed by 8 bases and J by 6 bases, leaving 13 bases between them. The CDR3 is 13 residues long. Per the germline V gene, CDR1 is SNHLY and CDR2 is FYNNEI. The DNA of the CDR3 is TGTGCCAGCCAGGGGCTATGGCCCGGGGAGCTGTTTTTT. Protein product: CASQGLWPGELFF.

A word on this clone: An end of the junction differs from the germline gene, which may be a read error. The chain employs TRBV7-7 and TRBJ2-5; possibly TRBD1 for D (5 bases). Germline V gene data show CDR1 as SSHAT and CDR2 as FNYEAQ (reference sequence). The CDR3 loop spans 15 amino acids. This CDR3 reads CASSSPQGIQETQYF. CDR3 DNA: TGTGCTAGCAGCTCCCCCCAGGGTATTCAAGAGACCCAGTACTTC.